These T cell receptor beta chains were read from a single sample in a study of blood T cell repertoires in COVID-19. TCRdb keeps only in-frame clones here, not all; method: immunoSEQ multiplex PCR. The profile shows roughly 110,000 clones, about 88% of them singletons. Sequencing was done on a sample of peripheral blood. Source of these receptors: an older woman who had recovered from COVID-19. Both conserved end residues are part of each CDR3. Fields, in order: clone size, D gene, V gene, J gene, CDR3 protein, CDR3 DNA. A D gene is named only where the DNA matches it firmly. The listing skips clone size in some rows; elsewhere it reads once, few, many or a size class.

-	TRBD1	TRBV19	TRBJ2-7	CASSHRDRRYEQYF	TGTGCCAGTAGTCACCGGGACAGGAGATACGAGCAGTACTTC
-	TRBD2	TRBV11-2	TRBJ2-7	CASSPTWTSEHEQYF	TGTGCCAGCAGCCCAACATGGACTAGCGAACACGAGCAGTACTTC
few	-	TRBV19	TRBJ1-4	CASSDRSTNEKLFF	TGTGCCAGTAGTGACAGATCAACTAATGAAAAACTGTTTTTT
-	TRBD1	TRBV6-5	TRBJ2-7	CASSYSSRGHYEQYF	TGTGCCAGCAGTTACTCGAGCAGGGGGCATTACGAGCAGTACTTC
-	-	TRBV6-5	TRBJ2-2	CASTDTLVGELFF	TGTGCCAGCACCGACACCTTGGTCGGGGAGCTGTTTTTT
-	TRBD1	TRBV4-3	TRBJ2-7	CASSQDGEQGEYEQYF	TGCGCCAGCAGCCAAGATGGGGAACAGGGGGAATACGAGCAGTACTTC
-	-	TRBV6-6	TRBJ2-7	CASSYVAAYEQYF	TGTGCCAGCAGTTACGTAGCAGCCTACGAGCAGTACTTC
-	-	TRBV18	TRBJ2-7	CASSPRQSSYEQYF	TGTGCCAGCTCGCCCAGACAGAGCTCCTACGAGCAGTACTTC
-	TRBD1	TRBV6-5	TRBJ1-4	CASSPDRGYGKLFF	TGTGCCAGCAGCCCGGACAGGGGTTATGGGAAACTGTTTTTT
-	-	TRBV14	TRBJ2-1	CASSQRGYNEQFF	TGTGCCAGCAGCCAACGGGGCTACAATGAGCAGTTCTTC
-	TRBD2	TRBV9	TRBJ2-5	CASSAGLAGIETQYF	TGTGCCAGCAGCGCCGGGCTAGCGGGAATTGAGACCCAGTACTTC
-	TRBD1	TRBV5-1	TRBJ2-3	CASSLGWTGRTDTQYF	TGCGCCAGCAGCTTGGGATGGACAGGACGCACAGATACGCAGTATTTT
-	TRBD2	TRBV5-4	TRBJ2-7	CASGPKNGRPHEQYF	TGTGCCAGCGGGCCAAAAAACGGGAGGCCCCACGAGCAGTACTTC
-	TRBD1	TRBV28	TRBJ1-2	CASSPGQEYGYTF	TGTGCCAGCAGCCCTGGACAGGAGTATGGCTACACCTTC
few	-	TRBV18	TRBJ1-1	CASSPPAGETEAFF	TGTGCCAGCTCACCACCAGCAGGGGAAACTGAAGCTTTCTTT
-	TRBD1	TRBV27	TRBJ1-4	CASSFDRETNEKLFF	TGTGCCAGCAGTTTTGACAGGGAGACTAATGAAAAACTGTTTTTT
-	TRBD1	TRBV7-9	TRBJ1-6	CATEGTAIRGSPLHF	TGTGCCACCGAGGGGACAGCAATTCGCGGTTCACCCCTCCACTTT
-	-	TRBV6-5	TRBJ2-7	CASTKGSGTYEQYF	TGTGCCAGCACCAAGGGTAGCGGTACCTACGAGCAGTACTTC
-	TRBD1	TRBV3-1/TRBV3-2	TRBJ2-2	CASRRRDRDTGELFF	TGTGCCAGCAGGCGCCGGGACAGGGACACCGGGGAGCTGTTTTTT
-	-	TRBV29-1	TRBJ2-5	CSGLVSTNYQETQYF	TGCAGCGGCCTAGTTTCTACCAACTACCAAGAGACCCAGTACTTC
few	-	TRBV5-4	TRBJ1-6	CASSLDRAYNSPLHF	TGTGCCAGCAGCTTGGACCGAGCTTATAATTCACCCCTCCACTTT
once	-	TRBV28	TRBJ1-2	CASNWGLKGYTF	TGTGCCAGCAACTGGGGCTTGAAGGGCTACACCTTC
-	-	TRBV18	TRBJ2-1	CASSLLPGLKGTYNEQFF	TGTGCCAGCTCACTATTACCGGGACTGAAGGGGACCTACAATGAGCAGTTCTTC